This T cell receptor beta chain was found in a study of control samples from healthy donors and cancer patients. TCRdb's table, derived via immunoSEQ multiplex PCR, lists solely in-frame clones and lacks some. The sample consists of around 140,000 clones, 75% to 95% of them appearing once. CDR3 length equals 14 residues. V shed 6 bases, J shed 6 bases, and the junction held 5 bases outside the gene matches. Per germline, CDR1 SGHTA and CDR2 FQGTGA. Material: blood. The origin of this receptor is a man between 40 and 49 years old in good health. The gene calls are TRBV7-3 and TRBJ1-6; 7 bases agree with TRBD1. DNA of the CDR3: TGTGCCAGCAGGAGCGACAGGGTTAATTCACCCCTCCACTTT. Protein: CASRSDRVNSPLHF. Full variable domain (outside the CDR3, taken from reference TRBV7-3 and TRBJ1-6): GAGVSQTPSNKVTEKGKYVELRCDPISGHTALYWYRQSLGQGPEFLIYFQGTGAADDSGLPNDRFFAVRPEGSVSTLKIQRTERGDSAVYLCASRSDRVNSPLHFGNGTRLTVT.